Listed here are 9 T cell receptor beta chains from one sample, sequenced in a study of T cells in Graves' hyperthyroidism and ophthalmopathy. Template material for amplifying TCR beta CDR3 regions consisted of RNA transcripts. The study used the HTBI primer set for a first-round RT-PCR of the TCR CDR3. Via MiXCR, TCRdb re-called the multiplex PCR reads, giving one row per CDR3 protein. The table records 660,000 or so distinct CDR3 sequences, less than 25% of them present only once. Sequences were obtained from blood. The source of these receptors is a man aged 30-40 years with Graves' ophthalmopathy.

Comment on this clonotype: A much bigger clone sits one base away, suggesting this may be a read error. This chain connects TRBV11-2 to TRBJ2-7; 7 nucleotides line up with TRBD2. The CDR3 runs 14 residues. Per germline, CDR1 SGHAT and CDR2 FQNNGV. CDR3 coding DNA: TGTGCCAGCAGCTTAGAGGGAGGGATCTACGAGCAGTGCTTC. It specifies CASSLEGGIYEQCF.

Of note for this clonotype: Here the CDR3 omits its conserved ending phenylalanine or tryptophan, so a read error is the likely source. The CDR3 here is CASNQAQGHEQFL. In DNA form, the CDR3 reads TGTGCCAGCAATCAGGCACAGGGTCATGAGCAGTTCTTA. J is TRBJ2-1 and V is TRBV6-2 or TRBV6-3, with a weak D call TRBD1 (6 bases). In germline, CDR1 is MNHEY, CDR2 SVGEGT. The V gene lost 7 bases and the J gene lost 8 bases, with 15 bases spanning the gap. CDR3 length: 13 residues.

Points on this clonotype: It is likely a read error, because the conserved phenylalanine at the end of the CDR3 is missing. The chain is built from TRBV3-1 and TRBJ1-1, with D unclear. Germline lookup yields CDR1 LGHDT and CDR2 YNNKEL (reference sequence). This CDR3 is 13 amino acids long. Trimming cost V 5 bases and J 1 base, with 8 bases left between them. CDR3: CASSSVRNTEAFS. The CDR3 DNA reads TGTGCCAGCAGCTCGGTTCGGAACACTGAAGCTTTCTCT.

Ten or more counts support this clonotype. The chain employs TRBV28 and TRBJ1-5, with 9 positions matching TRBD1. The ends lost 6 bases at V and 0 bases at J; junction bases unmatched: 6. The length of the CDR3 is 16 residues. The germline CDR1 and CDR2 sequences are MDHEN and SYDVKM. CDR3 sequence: CASSSGTGFSNQPQHF. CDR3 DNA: TGTGCCAGCAGCTCCGGGACAGGGTTTAGCAATCAGCCCCAGCATTTT.

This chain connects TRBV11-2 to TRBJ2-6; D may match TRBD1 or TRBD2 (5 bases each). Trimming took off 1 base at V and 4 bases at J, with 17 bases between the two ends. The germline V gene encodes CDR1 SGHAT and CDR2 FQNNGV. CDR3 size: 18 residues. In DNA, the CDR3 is TGTGCCAGCAGCTTAGGAGGGACCAGTTCCGCAGGGGCCAACGTCCTGACTTTC. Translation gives CASSLGGTSSAGANVLTF. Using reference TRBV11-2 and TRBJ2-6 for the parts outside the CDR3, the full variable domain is EAGVAQSPRYKIIEKRQSVAFWCNPISGHATLYWYQQILGQGPKLLIQFQNNGVVDDSQLPKDRFSAERLKGVDSTLKIQPAKLEDSAVYLCASSLGGTSSAGANVLTFGAGSRLTVL.

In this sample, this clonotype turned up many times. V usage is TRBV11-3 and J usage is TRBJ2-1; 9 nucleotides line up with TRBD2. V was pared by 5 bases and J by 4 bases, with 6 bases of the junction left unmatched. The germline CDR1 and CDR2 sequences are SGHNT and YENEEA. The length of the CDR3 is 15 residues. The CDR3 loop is CASSLSGSGYNEQFF. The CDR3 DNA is TGTGCCAGCAGCCTTAGCGGGAGCGGTTACAATGAGCAGTTCTTC.

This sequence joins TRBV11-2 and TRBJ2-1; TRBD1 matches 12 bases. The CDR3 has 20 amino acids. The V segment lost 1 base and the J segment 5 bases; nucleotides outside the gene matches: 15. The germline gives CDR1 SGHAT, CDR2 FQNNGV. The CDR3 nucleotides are TGTGCCAGCAGCTTAGCCCAGGCCACCCTGGGACAGGGGGCGCACAATGAGCAGTTCTTC. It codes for CASSLAQATLGQGAHNEQFF.

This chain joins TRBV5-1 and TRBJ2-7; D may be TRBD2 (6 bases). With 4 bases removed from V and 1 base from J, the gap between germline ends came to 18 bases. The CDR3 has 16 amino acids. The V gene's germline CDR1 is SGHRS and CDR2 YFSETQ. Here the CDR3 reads CASSTPSAGKSYEQYF. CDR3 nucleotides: TGCGCCAGCAGCACCCCCTCGGCGGGGAAATCCTACGAGCAGTACTTC.

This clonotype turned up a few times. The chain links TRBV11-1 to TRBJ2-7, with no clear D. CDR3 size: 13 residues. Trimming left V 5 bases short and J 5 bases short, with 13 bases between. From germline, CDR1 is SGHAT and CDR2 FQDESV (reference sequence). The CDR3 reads CASSQVFLDEQYF. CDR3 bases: TGTGCCAGCAGCCAGGTCTTTTTGGACGAGCAGTACTTC.